This record looks at one T cell receptor (beta chain) sequence and its context. V lost 0 bases and J lost 0; bases outside the gene matches: 6. The CDR3 is made up of 17 amino acids. Germline CDR1 and CDR2: SGHRS and YFSETQ. This record belongs to a study of shared clonotypes between healthy human individuals. Under the authors' procedure: ImmunoSEQ junction-only sequences lacked quality scores, so their filtering differed. The assay was immunoSEQ multiplex PCR, and TCRdb's table has in-frame clones only and misses some. V, J and clone size were drawn from that table, and D and trimming were deduced from the DNA. The data contain some 2,000,000 clones, almost 96% of them singletons.

The sequence was obtained from a man in his late teens or twenties in good health. This chain uses TRBV5-1 with TRBJ1-3, with 7 bases fitting TRBD1. Sequencing was carried out using naive CD4+ T cells sorted from blood. Subset specified: CD45RA+ positively selected. The CDR3 here is CASSLAPQGISGNTIYF. CDR3 DNA sequence: TGCGCCAGCAGCTTGGCCCCACAGGGGATCTCTGGAAACACCATATATTTT. The variable domain in full, completed from reference TRBV5-1 and TRBJ1-3, reads KAGVTQTPRYLIKTRGQQVTLSCSPISGHRSVSWYQQTPGQGLQFLFEYFSETQRNKGNFPGRFSGRQFSNSRSEMNVSTLELGDSALYLCASSLAPQGISGNTIYFGEGSWLTVV.